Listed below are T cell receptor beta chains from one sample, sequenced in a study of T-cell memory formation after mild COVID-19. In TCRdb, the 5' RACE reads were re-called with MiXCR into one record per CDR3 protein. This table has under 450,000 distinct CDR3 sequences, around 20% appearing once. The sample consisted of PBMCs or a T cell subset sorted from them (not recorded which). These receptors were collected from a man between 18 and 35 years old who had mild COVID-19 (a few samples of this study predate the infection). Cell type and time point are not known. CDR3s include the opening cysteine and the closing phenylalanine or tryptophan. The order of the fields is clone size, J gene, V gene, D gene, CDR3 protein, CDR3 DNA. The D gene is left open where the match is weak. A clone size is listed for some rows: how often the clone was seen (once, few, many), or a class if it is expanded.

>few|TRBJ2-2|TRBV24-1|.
CATSDRQGDTGELFF
TGTGCCACCAGTGATCGGCAGGGAGACACCGGGGAGCTGTTTTTT
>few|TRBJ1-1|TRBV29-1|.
CSVVTRQAGKTEAFF
TGCAGCGTTGTAACCCGACAGGCTGGCAAGACTGAAGCTTTCTTT
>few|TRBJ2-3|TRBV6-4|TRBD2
CASSDRGGSTDTQYF
TGTGCCAGCAGTGACCGGGGGGGGAGCACAGATACGCAGTATTTT
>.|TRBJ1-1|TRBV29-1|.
CSVQGEGLLNTEAFF
TGCAGCGTTCAAGGGGAGGGCCTTTTGAACACTGAAGCTTTCTTT
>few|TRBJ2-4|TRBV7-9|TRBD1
CASSHRDRGRVFYF
TGTGCCAGCAGCCACCGGGACAGGGGACGAGTATTCTACTTC
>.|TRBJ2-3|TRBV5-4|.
CASSSAEGDTQYF
TGTGCCAGCAGCTCGGCGGAGGGGGATACGCAGTATTTT
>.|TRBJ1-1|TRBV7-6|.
CASSLGRQTEAFF
TGTGCCAGCAGCTTAGGGCGTCAGACTGAAGCTTTCTTT
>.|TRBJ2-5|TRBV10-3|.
CAISEETELQETQYF
TGTGCCATCAGTGAAGAAACAGAACTGCAAGAGACCCAGTACTTC
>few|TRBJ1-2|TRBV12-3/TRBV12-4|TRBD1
CASSYSGTGTYGYTF
TGTGCCAGCAGCTACTCAGGGACAGGGACCTATGGCTACACCTTC
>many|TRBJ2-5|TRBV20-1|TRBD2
CSARALAEETQYF
TGCAGTGCTAGAGCCCTAGCGGAAGAGACCCAGTACTTC
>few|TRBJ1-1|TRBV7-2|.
CASSLGVQSTEAFF
TGTGCCAGCAGCTTAGGCGTCCAGAGCACTGAAGCTTTCTTT
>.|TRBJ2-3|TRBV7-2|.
CASSLGGDRDTQYF
TGTGCCAGCAGCTTAGGGGGGGATAGGGATACGCAGTATTTT
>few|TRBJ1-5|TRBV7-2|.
CASSIQGGDQPQHF
TGTGCCAGCAGCATACAGGGCGGCGATCAGCCCCAGCATTTT
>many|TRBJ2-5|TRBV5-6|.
CASSSDWQETQYF
TGTGCCAGCAGCTCGGACTGGCAAGAGACCCAGTACTTC
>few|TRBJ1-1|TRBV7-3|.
CASSLGPVNTEAFF
TGTGCCAGCAGCTTAGGACCGGTGAACACTGAAGCTTTCTTT
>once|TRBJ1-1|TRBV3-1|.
CASSQAGSTEAFF
TGTGCCAGCAGCCAAGCGGGGAGTACTGAAGCTTTCTTT
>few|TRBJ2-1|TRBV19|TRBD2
CASSISSGGPNEQFF
TGTGCCAGTAGTATAAGCTCGGGGGGGCCGAATGAGCAGTTCTTC
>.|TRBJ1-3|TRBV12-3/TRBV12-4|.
CASAHGSGNTIYF
TGTGCCAGCGCCCACGGCTCTGGAAACACCATATATTTT
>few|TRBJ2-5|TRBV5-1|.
CASSLVKSETQYF
TGCGCCAGCAGCCTAGTAAAGAGTGAGACCCAGTACTTC
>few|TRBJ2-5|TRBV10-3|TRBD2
CAISELAGVETQYF
TGTGCCATCAGTGAACTAGCGGGGGTAGAGACCCAGTACTTC
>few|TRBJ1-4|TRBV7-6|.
CASSVRTSTTNEKLFF
TGTGCCAGCAGCGTACGGACGTCTACAACTAATGAAAAACTGTTTTTT
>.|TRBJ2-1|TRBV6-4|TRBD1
CASSRNTGQGYSEQFF
TGTGCCAGCAGCAGAAACACGGGACAGGGGTACAGTGAGCAGTTCTTC
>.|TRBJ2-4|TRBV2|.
CASSDWAAKNIQYF
TGTGCCAGCAGTGACTGGGCAGCCAAAAACATTCAGTACTTC
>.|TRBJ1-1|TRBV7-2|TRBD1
CASSPTPGQPEAFF
TGTGCCAGCAGCCCTACTCCGGGACAGCCTGAAGCTTTCTTT
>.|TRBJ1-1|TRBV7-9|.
CASALRAALTEAFF
TGTGCCAGCGCCTTGCGGGCAGCTCTGACTGAAGCTTTCTTT
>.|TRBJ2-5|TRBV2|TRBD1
CASARGRRETQYF
TGTGCCAGCGCCAGGGGGCGAAGGGAGACCCAGTACTTC
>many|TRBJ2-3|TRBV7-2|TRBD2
CASSLVASGGDDTQYF
TGTGCCAGCAGCTTAGTGGCTAGCGGGGGGGATGATACGCAGTATTTT
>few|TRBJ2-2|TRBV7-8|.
CASSLLGGLSTGELFF
TGTGCCAGCAGCTTATTAGGAGGGTTGAGCACCGGGGAGCTGTTTTTT
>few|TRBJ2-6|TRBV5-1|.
CASRSLSGANVLTF
TGCGCCAGCCGTTCGCTATCTGGGGCCAACGTCCTGACTTTC
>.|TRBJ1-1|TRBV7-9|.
CASSLLASGGRAFF
TGTGCCAGCAGCTTATTGGCCTCTGGGGGGCGAGCTTTCTTT
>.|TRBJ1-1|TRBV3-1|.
CASRQAGLGTEAFF
TGTGCCAGCAGGCAAGCAGGGTTGGGCACTGAAGCTTTCTTT
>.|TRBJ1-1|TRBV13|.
CASSGSRTVYEAFF
TGTGCCAGCAGCGGATCTCGGACAGTATATGAAGCTTTCTTT
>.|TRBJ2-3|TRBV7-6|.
CASSISPGTLDTQYF
TGTGCCAGCAGCATAAGTCCCGGGACATTAGATACGCAGTATTTT
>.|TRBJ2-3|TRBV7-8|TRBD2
CASRSGLGYTQYF
TGTGCCAGCCGATCCGGACTAGGTTATACGCAGTATTTT
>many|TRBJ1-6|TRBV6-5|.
CASSYSASWGGSPLHF
TGTGCCAGCAGTTACTCGGCCAGCTGGGGTGGTTCACCCCTCCACTTT
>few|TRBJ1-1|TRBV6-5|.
CASSYSGTLNTEAFF
TGTGCCAGCAGTTACTCCGGGACTTTGAACACTGAAGCTTTCTTT
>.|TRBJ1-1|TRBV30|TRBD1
CAWSIQGKNTEAFF
TGTGCCTGGAGTATACAGGGGAAGAACACTGAAGCTTTCTTT
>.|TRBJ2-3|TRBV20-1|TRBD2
CSAPSGGRITDTQYF
TGCAGTGCTCCGTCGGGGGGGCGTATCACAGATACGCAGTATTTT
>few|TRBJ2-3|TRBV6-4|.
CASSGTVKDTQYF
TGTGCCAGCAGCGGGACGGTGAAAGATACGCAGTATTTT
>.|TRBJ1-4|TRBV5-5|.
CASSFFTAGTNEKLFF
TGTGCCAGCAGCTTCTTTACCGCAGGGACTAATGAAAAACTGTTTTTT
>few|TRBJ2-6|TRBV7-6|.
CASSPTLSGANVLTF
TGTGCCAGCAGCCCGACACTGTCTGGGGCCAACGTCCTGACTTTC
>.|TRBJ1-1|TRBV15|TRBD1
CATSRDGTGAEAFF
TGTGCCACCAGCAGAGACGGGACAGGGGCTGAAGCTTTCTTT
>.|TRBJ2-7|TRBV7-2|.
CASSPGVKFYEQYF
TGTGCCAGCAGCCCAGGGGTCAAATTCTACGAGCAGTACTTC
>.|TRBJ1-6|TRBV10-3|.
CAIGRENSPLHF
TGTGCCATCGGCCGGGAAAATTCACCCCTCCACTTT
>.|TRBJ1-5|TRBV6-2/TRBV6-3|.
CASKGGYQPQHF
TGTGCCAGCAAGGGGGGGTATCAGCCCCAGCATTTT
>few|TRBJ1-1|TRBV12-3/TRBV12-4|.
CASTFRATEAFF
TGTGCCAGCACCTTTCGGGCCACTGAAGCTTTCTTT
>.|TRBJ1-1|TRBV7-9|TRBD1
CASSSQGVNTEAFF
TGTGCCAGCAGCTCACAGGGGGTGAACACTGAAGCTTTCTTT
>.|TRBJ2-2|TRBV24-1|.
CATGYAGARTGELFF
TGTGCCACCGGATATGCGGGGGCGCGGACCGGGGAGCTGTTTTTT
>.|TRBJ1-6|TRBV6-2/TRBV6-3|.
CASTPFQGKEAHF
TGTGCCAGCACTCCATTCCAGGGAAAAGAGGCCCACTTT
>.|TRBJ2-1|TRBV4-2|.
CASSKYWEQFF
TGTGCCAGCAGTAAATACTGGGAGCAGTTCTTC
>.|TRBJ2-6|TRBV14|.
CASRVTGSGANVLTF
TGTGCCAGCCGGGTAACAGGGTCTGGGGCCAACGTCCTGACTTTC
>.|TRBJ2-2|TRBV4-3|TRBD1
CASSRGQGGGELFF
TGCGCCAGCAGCCGGGGACAGGGTGGCGGGGAGCTGTTTTTT